Each of the 20 T cell receptor beta chains below was sequenced from the same sample in a study of CD8+CD57+ T cells in acquired aplastic anemia. Profiling of TCR beta VDJ combinations and CDR3 sequences used genomic DNA as template. TCRdb ran MiXCR on the reads and lists one entry per CDR3 protein. The data contain about 290,000 distinct CDR3 sequences, 56% of them singletons. Patients chosen for sequencing had CD8+CD57+ cells that had expanded, as shown by flow cytometry. Material: sorted CD4+, CD8+, or CD8+CD57+ T cells (not recorded which) from PBMCs. The receptors shown here come from a human donor with aplastic anemia.

The chain couples TRBV20-1 to TRBJ1-6; possible D gene TRBD1, 5 bases. Deletions cut 1 base from V and 7 bases from J, with 8 bases between. Germline CDR1 reads DFQATT; CDR2 reads SNEGSKA (reference sequence). The CDR3 consists of 13 residues. CDR3 in DNA: TGCAGTGCTAGAGCTGGACAAAATTCACCCCTCCACTTT. It codes for CSARAGQNSPLHF.

This clonotype turned up a few times. V usage is TRBV9 and J usage is TRBJ2-7, with unresolved D. V lost 4 bases and J 6 bases, leaving 11 bases between the germline ends. Germline values: CDR1 SGDLS, CDR2 YYNGEE. This CDR3 contains 12 residues. The CDR3 sequence is CASSSYTSEQYF. CDR3 DNA: TGTGCCAGCAGCAGCTACACGTCCGAGCAGTACTTC.

The chain is built from TRBV7-3 and TRBJ2-7; D is possibly TRBD1 or TRBD2 (5 bases each). Trimming cost V 4 bases and J 4 bases, with 11 bases left between them. This CDR3 has 13 residues. The germline V gene encodes CDR1 SGHTA and CDR2 FQGTGA. The CDR3 protein is CASSSGWGYEQYF. The CDR3, as DNA: TGTGCCAGCAGCTCCGGGTGGGGGTACGAGCAGTACTTC. The variable domain in full, with the rest retrieved from reference TRBV7-3 and TRBJ2-7, is GAGVSQTPSNKVTEKGKYVELRCDPISGHTALYWYRQSLGQGPEFLIYFQGTGAADDSGLPNDRFFAVRPEGSVSTLKIQRTERGDSAVYLCASSSGWGYEQYFGPGTRLTVT.

This clonotype was seen many times. V gene TRBV10-1 combines with J gene TRBJ2-5; D gene unclear. The CDR3 extends over 13 amino acids. V was shortened by 4 bases and J by 2 bases, with 8 bases between the two germline ends. The germline CDR1 and CDR2 sequences are WNHNN and SYGVQD (reference sequence). The CDR3: CASSGQIQETQYF. CDR3 nucleotides: TGCGCCAGCAGTGGGCAGATACAAGAGACCCAGTACTTC.

V gene TRBV24-1 combines with J gene TRBJ2-3, with D possibly TRBD2 on 7 matching bases. The CDR3 totals 14 residues. V was trimmed by 6 bases and J by 9 bases, leaving 18 bases between them. Germline values: CDR1 KGHDR, CDR2 SFDVKD. The CDR3 reads CATSQVQGGQTQYF. The CDR3 nucleotides read TGTGCCACCAGTCAAGTACAGGGAGGGCAAACGCAGTATTTT.

This clonotype has ten or more counts. The rearrangement links TRBV20-1 to TRBJ1-3; 10 bases match TRBD1. J lost 0 bases, V lost 6 bases, and 5 bases had no gene match. Germline lookup yields CDR1 DFQATT and CDR2 SNEGSKA (reference sequence). The CDR3 loop spans 15 amino acids. The CDR3 DNA follows: TGCAGTGCAAGGACAGGGGGGTCCTCTGGAAACACCATATATTTT. Protein product: CSARTGGSSGNTIYF.

The CDR3 nucleotides are TGTGCCAGTAGCCCCCGCGTTGGGGCTTCCGAGCAGTACTTC. Residues: CASSPRVGASEQYF. V is TRBV19 and J is TRBJ2-7; D perhaps matches TRBD1 (5 bases). The CDR3 covers 14 residues. The germline V and J ends were trimmed by 6 bases and 6 bases, with 18 bases remaining between them. Germline V gene sequence: CDR1 LNHDA, CDR2 SQIVND (reference sequence).

This chain links TRBV15 with TRBJ2-5; D remains unclear. Germline CDR1 is LNHNV and CDR2 is YYDKDF (reference sequence). V gave up 1 base and J gave up 3 bases, with 6 bases separating them. CDR3 length equals 13 residues. This chain's CDR3 is CATSRGTKETQYF. The DNA for the CDR3 is TGTGCCACCAGCAGAGGCACAAAAGAGACCCAGTACTTC.

CDR3 loop: CRATGTGPDEQFF. CDR3 coding DNA: TGCAGGGCTACCGGGACAGGGCCGGATGAGCAGTTCTTC. The chain combines TRBV29-1 with TRBJ2-1, with TRBD1 matching over 9 bases. Per germline, CDR1 SQVTM and CDR2 ANQGSEA. The CDR3 consists of 13 residues.

This clonotype occurred many times. The chain carries TRBV24-1 and TRBJ2-3; 8 bases match TRBD2. The CDR3 is 13 residues long. Trimming removed 11 bases from V and 3 bases from J; junction bases left unmatched: 6. Germline CDR1 is KGHDR and CDR2 is SFDVKD. CDR3 nucleotides: TGTGCCATCGGGGGGGGCGAAACAGATACGCAGTATTTT. This gives the protein CAIGGGETDTQYF.

This clonotype was seen many times. V is TRBV4-1 and J is TRBJ1-1; unclear D gene. V was shortened by 1 base and J by 0 bases, with 9 bases between the two germline ends. Germline values: CDR1 MGHRA, CDR2 YSYEKL. This CDR3 has 15 residues. The CDR3 coding sequence is TGCGCCAGCAGCCAAGCGGCAGCCATGAACACTGAAGCTTTCTTT. This gives the protein CASSQAAAMNTEAFF.

CDR3 sequence reads: CASSLGINGSPLHF. The CDR3 nucleotides read TGTGCCAGCAGTTTAGGCATTAATGGTTCACCCCTCCACTTT. This chain connects TRBV12-3 or TRBV12-4 to TRBJ1-6; D not resolved. There are 14 residues in the CDR3. The germline V and J ends were trimmed by 1 base and 9 bases, with 10 bases remaining between them.

This clonotype was seen at least ten times. The chain employs TRBV5-1 and TRBJ2-1; D is perhaps TRBD1 (7 bases). The V end lost 4 bases, the J end lost 4 bases, and 18 bases lay between the germline ends. The V gene's germline CDR1 is SGHRS and CDR2 YFSETQ. The CDR3 contains 16 residues. CDR3 DNA sequence: TGCGCCAGCAGCACGTACAGGGGACGGGGGTACAATGAGCAGTTCTTC. This codes for CASSTYRGRGYNEQFF.

This clonotype has a handful of counts. The J gene is TRBJ1-6, the V gene TRBV10-1; tentatively, D is TRBD1 (5 bases). Trimming pared 4 bases from V and 14 bases from J, leaving 18 bases between. Germline V gives CDR1 WNHNN, CDR2 SYGVQD (reference sequence). The CDR3 is made up of 14 amino acids. CDR3 region: CASSAGQRGATLHF. The DNA for the CDR3 is TGCGCCAGCAGTGCCGGGCAGAGAGGGGCCACCCTCCACTTT.

This clonotype has just one count. The genes are TRBV20-1 and TRBJ1-5, with TRBD1 matching 10 bases. The CDR3 sequence is 16 residues long. With V trimmed by 6 bases and J by 5 bases, 13 bases remained unmatched. CDR1 and CDR2 from the germline V gene are DFQATT and SNEGSKA (reference sequence). The CDR3 DNA reads as TGCAGTGCCGTTAGATTTACCGGGACAGGGGATCAGCCCCAGCATTTT. Protein sequence: CSAVRFTGTGDQPQHF.

Points on this clonotype: Germline and junction disagree at one end, which may indicate a read error. The genes are TRBV14 and TRBJ1-1; 9 bases are shared with TRBD1. The CDR3 loop spans 15 amino acids. Germline CDR1 is SGHDN and CDR2 is FVKESK. The CDR3 nucleotides are TGTGCCAGCAGCCAAGTGGAGGGACAGGGAACTGAAGCTTCCTTT. It specifies CASSQVEGQGTEASF.

This clonotype has more than one count but fewer than ten. The chain is built from TRBV10-2 and TRBJ2-1; D is tentatively TRBD1 or TRBD2 (6 bases each). CDR3 length: 15 amino acids. Trimming took off 8 bases at V and 4 bases at J, with 18 bases between the two ends. Germline CDR1 reads WSHSY; CDR2 reads SAAADI. The CDR3 region has the DNA TGCGCCAGCTTAACGGGGGCCACGGGTTACAATGAGCAGTTCTTC. Protein product: CASLTGATGYNEQFF.

This clonotype has only one observation. The gene calls are TRBV5-5 and TRBJ2-7; a possible D gene is TRBD2 (6 bases). CDR3 length equals 14 residues. The germline gives CDR1 SGHKS, CDR2 YYEKEE (reference sequence). Between the trimmed V and J ends, which lost 4 bases and 2 bases, there was a span of 13 bases. CDR3 sequence (DNA): TGTGCCAGCAGCCAAACGGGACTCACCTACGAGCAGTACTTC. Translating it yields CASSQTGLTYEQYF.

In this sample, this clonotype turned up a few times. V gene TRBV6-2 or TRBV6-3 combines with J gene TRBJ2-6, with a tentative D call TRBD2 (5 bases). The CDR3 runs to 17 residues. Germline CDR1 is MNHEY and CDR2 is SVGEGT. The V gene lost 6 bases and the J gene lost 0 bases, with 15 bases spanning the gap. CDR3 coding DNA: TGTGCCAGCAGCTTTAGAGGGTCCAGCTCTGGGGCCAACGTCCTGACTTTC. This translates into CASSFRGSSSGANVLTF.

The chain uses TRBV19 and TRBJ1-2; D not certain. V was cut by 7 bases and J by 1 base, with 10 bases left in between. The CDR3 totals 13 residues. Germline values: CDR1 LNHDA, CDR2 SQIVND (reference sequence). Here the CDR3 reads CASIGRLNYGYTF. For the CDR3, the DNA is TGTGCCAGTATCGGCCGACTTAACTATGGCTACACCTTC. Together with reference TRBV19 and TRBJ1-2, the CDR3 gives the full variable domain: DGGITQSPKYLFRKEGQNVTLSCEQNLNHDAMYWYRQDPGQGLRLIYYSQIVNDFQKGDIAEGYSVSREKKESFPLTVTSAQKNPTAFYLCASIGRLNYGYTFGSGTRLTVV.